Listed here are 5 T cell receptor beta chains from one sample, sequenced in a study of graft-versus-host responses after intestinal transplantation. Some clones are missing from TCRdb's copy, which holds only in-frame ones; the method was immunoSEQ multiplex PCR. Here the sample spans 100,000 to 120,000 clones, around 93% being singletons. These receptors' targets are unknown. The specimen was unstimulated CD8+ T cells sorted from spleen or lymph node cells, collected before intestinal transplant. The receptor set was obtained from a human donor who received an intestinal transplant.

This clone was observed a single time. The V and J genes are TRBV5-1 and TRBJ1-2; D not resolved. CDR1 and CDR2 (germline): SGHRS, YFSETQ. With 2 bases removed from V and 5 bases from J, the gap between germline ends came to 4 bases. The CDR3 covers 11 residues. The CDR3 loop is CASSFRYGYTF. The CDR3 DNA is TGCGCCAGCAGCTTCAGGTATGGCTACACCTTC.

This chain joins TRBV4-1 and TRBJ2-2; D perhaps matches TRBD2 (6 bases). Between the trimmed V and J ends, which lost 4 bases and 3 bases, there was a span of 18 bases. Germline CDR1 is MGHRA and CDR2 is YSYEKL. The CDR3 covers 17 residues. This CDR3 reads CASSRTRRDSDTGELFF. The CDR3 DNA reads as TGCGCCAGCAGCCGAACACGACGGGACTCAGACACCGGGGAGCTGTTTTTT.

The J gene is TRBJ2-7, the V gene TRBV9, with D maybe TRBD2 (6 bases). The CDR3 length is 13 residues. Between the trimmed V and J ends, which lost 1 base and 5 bases, there was a span of 10 bases. The germline V gene encodes CDR1 SGDLS and CDR2 YYNGEE. The CDR3 is CASSVMWRDEQYF. The CDR3 nucleotides are TGTGCCAGCAGCGTAATGTGGAGGGACGAGCAGTACTTC.

This clone was seen only a few times. The chain employs TRBV7-9 and TRBJ2-7; D perhaps matches TRBD2 (6 bases). The CDR3 is 15 amino acids. The germline gives CDR1 SEHNR, CDR2 FQNEAQ (reference sequence). The V and J ends lost 3 bases and 7 bases respectively, with 19 bases between them. The DNA of the CDR3 is TGTGCCAGCAGCTTCCTCGGGGGAGCCGCGGAGGAGCAGTACTTC. It encodes CASSFLGGAAEEQYF.

The chain combines TRBV4-1 with TRBJ2-1, with 7 bases lining up with TRBD2. Germline V gives CDR1 MGHRA, CDR2 YSYEKL. The CDR3 runs 17 residues. Trimming cost V 0 bases and J 0 bases; bases outside gene matches: 5. For the CDR3, the DNA is TGCGCCAGCAGCCAAGAAAGGCGGGAGAGCTCCTACAATGAGCAGTTCTTC. The encoded protein is CASSQERRESSYNEQFF.